The source of this T cell receptor (beta chain) is a study of blood T cell repertoires in COVID-19. Study-wide context: Researchers got acute and convalescent COVID-19 samples from the United States, Italy and Spain. PBMCs, B-cell-depleted T cells, or T cells provided the cDNA or gDNA that made up the material.

Germline assignment: CDR1 LNHDA and CDR2 SQIVND (reference sequence). CDR3 length: 14 amino acids. Trimming removed 5 bases at V and 4 bases at J, with 12 bases between. The Seattle site enrolled patients during active infection and followed them longitudinally. Authors' analysis steps: Reference gene primers were amplified, and this amplification served to estimate nucleated cell counts. TCRdb keeps only in-frame clones here, not all; method: immunoSEQ multiplex PCR. Clone size and V and J calls were adopted from that table, with D and trimming inferred from the DNA. The sample carries about 180,000 clones, about 81% recorded once.

Sequenced input: peripheral blood. This chain uses TRBV19 with TRBJ2-1, with D maybe TRBD2 (6 bases). The TCR was taken from an elderly woman with COVID-19, enrolled during active disease. CDR3 in amino acids: CASSGGRGYNEQFF. The CDR3, as DNA: TGTGCCAGTAGTGGGGGGAGAGGGTACAATGAGCAGTTCTTC.